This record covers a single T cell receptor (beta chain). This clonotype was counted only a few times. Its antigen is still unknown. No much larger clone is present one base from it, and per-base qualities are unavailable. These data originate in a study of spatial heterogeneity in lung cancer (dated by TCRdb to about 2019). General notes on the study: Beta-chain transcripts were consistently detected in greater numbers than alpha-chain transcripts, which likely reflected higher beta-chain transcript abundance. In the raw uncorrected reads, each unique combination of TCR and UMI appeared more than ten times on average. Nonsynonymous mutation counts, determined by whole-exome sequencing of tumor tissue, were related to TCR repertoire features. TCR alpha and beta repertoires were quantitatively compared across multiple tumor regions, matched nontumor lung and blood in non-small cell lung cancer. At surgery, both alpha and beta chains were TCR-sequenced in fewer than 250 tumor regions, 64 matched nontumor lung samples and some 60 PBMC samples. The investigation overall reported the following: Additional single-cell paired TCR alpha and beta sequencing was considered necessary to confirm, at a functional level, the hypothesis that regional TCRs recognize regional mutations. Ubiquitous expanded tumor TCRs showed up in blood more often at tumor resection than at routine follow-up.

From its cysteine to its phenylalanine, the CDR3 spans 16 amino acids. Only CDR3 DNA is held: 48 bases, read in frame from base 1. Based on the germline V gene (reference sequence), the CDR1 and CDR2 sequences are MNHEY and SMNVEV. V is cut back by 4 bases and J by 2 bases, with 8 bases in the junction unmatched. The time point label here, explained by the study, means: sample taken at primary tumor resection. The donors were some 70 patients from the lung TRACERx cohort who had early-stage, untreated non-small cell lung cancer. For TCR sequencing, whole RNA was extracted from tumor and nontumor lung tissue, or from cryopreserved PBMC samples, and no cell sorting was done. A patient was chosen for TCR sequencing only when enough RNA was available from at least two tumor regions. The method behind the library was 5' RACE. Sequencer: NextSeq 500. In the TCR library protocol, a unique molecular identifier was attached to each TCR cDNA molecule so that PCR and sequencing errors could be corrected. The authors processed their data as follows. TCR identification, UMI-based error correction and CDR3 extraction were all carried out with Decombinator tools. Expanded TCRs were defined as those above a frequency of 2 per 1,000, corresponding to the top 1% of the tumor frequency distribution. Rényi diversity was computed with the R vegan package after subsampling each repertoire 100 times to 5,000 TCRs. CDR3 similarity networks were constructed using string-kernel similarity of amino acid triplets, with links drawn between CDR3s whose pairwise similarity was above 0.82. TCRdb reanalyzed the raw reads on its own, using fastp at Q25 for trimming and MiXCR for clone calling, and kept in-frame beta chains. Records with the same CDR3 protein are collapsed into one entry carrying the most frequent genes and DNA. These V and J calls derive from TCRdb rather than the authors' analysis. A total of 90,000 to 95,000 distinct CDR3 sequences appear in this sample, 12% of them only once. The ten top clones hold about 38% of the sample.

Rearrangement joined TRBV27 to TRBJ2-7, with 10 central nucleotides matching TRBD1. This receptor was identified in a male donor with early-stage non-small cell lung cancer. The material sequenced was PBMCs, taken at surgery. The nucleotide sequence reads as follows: TGTGCCAGCAGTTCCCGCGGGGGACAGGGGCCCTACGAGCAGTACTTC. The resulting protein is CASSSRGGQGPYEQYF.